Described below is a single T cell receptor (beta chain) sequence and its context. Its antigen is currently unknown. This specimen comes from a study of cytomegalovirus exposure and HLA in healthy donors. Study as a whole: Prior work identified more than 90 million unique TCR beta sequences in about 179 million T cells. Findings of the study overall: Most TCR sequences proved rare, with some public TCRs found in many donors. The study designated roughly 160 TCR beta chains cytomegalovirus-associated.

The length of the CDR3 is 15 residues. In germline, CDR1 is MDHEN, CDR2 SYDVKM. V dropped 4 bases and J dropped 0 bases, with 10 bases sitting between them. PCR used 60 Vbeta primers and 13 Jbeta primers. Method: immunoSEQ multiplex PCR; TCRdb's copy keeps in-frame clones and lacks some. The data show approximately 150,000 clones, roughly 82% seen once. The sequencing input was PBMCs. The TCR originated in a man aged 50 to 60 in good health and CMV-seropositive. This rearrangement joins TRBV28 to TRBJ1-5; D is undetermined. The CDR3: CASSSPTDSNQPQHF. DNA for the CDR3: TGTGCCAGCAGTTCCCCGACTGATAGCAATCAGCCCCAGCATTTT. Complete variable domain (other parts from reference TRBV28 and TRBJ1-5): DVKVTQSSRYLVKRTGEKVFLECVQDMDHENMFWYRQDPGLGLRLIYFSYDVKMKEKGDIPEGYSVSREKKERFSLILESASTNQTSMYLCASSSPTDSNQPQHFGDGTRLSIL.